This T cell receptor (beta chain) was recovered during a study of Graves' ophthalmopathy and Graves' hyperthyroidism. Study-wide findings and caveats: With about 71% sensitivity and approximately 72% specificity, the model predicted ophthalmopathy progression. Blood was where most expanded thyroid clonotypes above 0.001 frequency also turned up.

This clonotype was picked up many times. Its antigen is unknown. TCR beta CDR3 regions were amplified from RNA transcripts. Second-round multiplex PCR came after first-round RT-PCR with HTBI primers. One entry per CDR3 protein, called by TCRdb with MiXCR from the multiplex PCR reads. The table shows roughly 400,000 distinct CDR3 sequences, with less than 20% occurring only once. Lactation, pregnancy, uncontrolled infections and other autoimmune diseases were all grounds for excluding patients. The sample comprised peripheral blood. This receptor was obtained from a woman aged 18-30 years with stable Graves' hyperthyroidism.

The CDR3 is CASSYSGQGTFWYF. The CDR3 DNA sequence: TGTGCCAGCAGTTACTCTGGTCAGGGAACCTTTTGGTACTTC. The chain uses TRBV6-5 and TRBJ2-7; D might be TRBD1 (5 bases). The CDR3 covers 14 residues. Germline V gene sequence: CDR1 MNHEY, CDR2 SVGAGI. V was cut by 0 bases and J by 12 bases, with 18 bases left in between.